These 25 T cell receptor beta chains were all obtained from the same sample, sequenced in a study of cytomegalovirus exposure and HLA in healthy donors. Use of 60 Vbeta and 13 Jbeta primers characterized the PCR. Sequencing was performed with immunoSEQ multiplex PCR; in TCRdb, only in-frame clones are kept and a portion is missing. Of some 140,000 clones listed, about 80% are singletons. The sequenced sample consisted of PBMCs. These TCRs come from a man under 40 in good health and CMV-seropositive.

The V and J genes are TRBV18 and TRBJ1-2; TRBD1 might be the D (5 bases). The germline V gene encodes CDR1 KGHSH and CDR2 LQKENI. Trimming removed 5 bases at V and 4 bases at J, with 20 bases between. The CDR3 is made up of 16 amino acids. This CDR3 reads CASSSGFGSTSYGYTF. CDR3 coding DNA: TGTGCCAGCTCATCAGGGTTTGGTTCCACAAGCTATGGCTACACCTTC.

This sequence joins TRBV25-1 and TRBJ1-2; D not certain. Per germline, CDR1 MGHDK and CDR2 SYGVNS. Deletions cut 3 bases from V and 8 bases from J, with 13 bases between. The CDR3 has 13 amino acids. Here the CDR3 reads CASSDPNPGGYTF. The DNA for the CDR3 is TGTGCCAGCAGTGATCCAAACCCGGGGGGCTACACCTTC.

This clone showed up just a few times. The V and J genes are TRBV25-1 and TRBJ1-6; D remains unclear. The CDR3 consists of 15 residues. Germline-derived CDR1 and CDR2 are MGHDK and SYGVNS. The V gene lost 0 bases and the J gene lost 7 bases, with 10 bases spanning the gap. This CDR3 is CASSEYEGRNSPLHF. CDR3 coding DNA: TGTGCCAGCAGTGAATATGAGGGTCGGAATTCACCCCTCCACTTT.

The rearrangement uses TRBV4-2 and TRBJ2-7; D is uncertain. V lost 0 bases, J lost 4 bases, and 13 bases lay in between. The CDR3 extends over 15 amino acids. Per germline, CDR1 LGHNA and CDR2 YNFKEQ. CDR3 bases: TGTGCCAGCAGCCAAGAGAAGGAACTAAGGTACGAGCAGTACTTC. Its protein is CASSQEKELRYEQYF.

The J gene is TRBJ2-1, the V gene TRBV29-1; 8 nucleotides agree with TRBD2. This CDR3 is built from 16 residues. Germline CDR1 SQVTM, CDR2 ANQGSEA. The ends lost 8 bases at V and 9 bases at J; junction bases unmatched: 21. The CDR3 coding sequence is TGCAGCTGCGGGAACGGGAGGGCCTCAGTGCATAGTGAGCAGTTCTTC. It translates to CSCGNGRASVHSEQFF.

The CDR3 here is CASSSTAFEAFF. DNA of the CDR3: TGTGCCAGCAGTTCAACAGCCTTTGAAGCTTTCTTT. V gene TRBV28 combines with J gene TRBJ1-1; the D is unclear. The CDR3 sequence is 12 residues long. Trimming removed 4 bases at V and 7 bases at J, with 10 bases between. Germline V gene sequence: CDR1 MDHEN, CDR2 SYDVKM.

The rearrangement links TRBV18 to TRBJ2-5, with 10 bases lining up with TRBD2. Germline V lookup: CDR1 KGHSH, CDR2 LQKENI. V dropped 2 bases and J dropped 7; count of bases not matched to a gene: 13. The CDR3 totals 17 residues. The chain's CDR3 is CASSPSGSLAGAGTQYF. The CDR3 DNA sequence: TGTGCCAGCTCACCAAGCGGCTCCCTAGCGGGAGCAGGGACCCAGTACTTC.

The rearrangement joins TRBV6-1 to TRBJ2-5; the match to TRBD1 covers 7 bases. The CDR3 has 15 residues. Trimming at V came to 6 bases and at J to 5 bases, leaving 12 bases not matched to a gene. The V gene's germline CDR1 is MNHNS and CDR2 SASEGT. Here the CDR3 reads CASRTATGAGETQYF. For the CDR3, the DNA is TGTGCCAGCAGGACCGCAACAGGGGCAGGGGAGACCCAGTACTTC.

This chain joins TRBV18 and TRBJ2-5; 7 positions agree with TRBD2. This CDR3 spans 13 amino acids. Germline assignment: CDR1 KGHSH and CDR2 LQKENI. The V gene end was trimmed by 6 bases and the J gene end by 2 bases; junction bases not matched to a gene: 3. The CDR3 protein is CASSREEQETQYF. The CDR3 DNA sequence: TGTGCCAGCTCCCGGGAGGAACAAGAGACCCAGTACTTC.

V usage is TRBV6-5 and J usage is TRBJ2-3; a weak D match, TRBD1 (6 bases). CDR3 length equals 15 residues. The germline gives CDR1 MNHEY, CDR2 SVGAGI. V shed 2 bases and J shed 4 bases, with 13 bases lying between them. The CDR3 reads CASSYDRFMPDTQYF. CDR3 nucleotides: TGTGCCAGCAGTTACGACAGGTTCATGCCAGATACGCAGTATTTT.

This clone was picked up a small number of times. V usage is TRBV4-1 and J usage is TRBJ2-5; D is possibly TRBD2 (6 bases). V was clipped by 1 base and J by 5 bases, with 20 bases between them. CDR3 length: 17 amino acids. Looked up from germline, CDR1 is MGHRA and CDR2 is YSYEKL. Here the CDR3 reads CASSQGAGREYGETQYF. CDR3 coding DNA: TGCGCCAGCAGCCAAGGGGCTGGTCGGGAGTATGGGGAGACCCAGTACTTC.

This clone was detected a few times. CDR3 DNA sequence: TGCGCCAGCAGCCAGGACAGTGGGAATTCACCCCTCCACTTT. It yields the protein CASSQDSGNSPLHF. V usage is TRBV5-1 and J usage is TRBJ1-6, with TRBD1 as a possible D gene (6 bases). V lost 4 bases and J 7 bases, leaving 12 bases between the germline ends. This CDR3 region has 14 residues. Germline V lookup: CDR1 SGHRS, CDR2 YFSETQ.

This clone was found a few times. The gene calls are TRBV30 and TRBJ1-2; D is undetermined. This CDR3 has 11 amino acids. V dropped 4 bases and J dropped 8 bases, with 11 bases sitting between them. Germline CDR1 reads GTSNPN; CDR2 reads SVGIG (reference sequence). This chain's CDR3 is CAWNSGWGYTF. CDR3 nucleotide sequence: TGTGCCTGGAATTCCGGGTGGGGCTACACCTTC.

V and J are TRBV7-2 and TRBJ1-4; D is unclear. The germline CDR1 and CDR2 sequences are SGHTA and FQGNSA. Trimming left V 4 bases short and J 5 bases short, with 8 bases between. The CDR3 loop spans 13 amino acids. The CDR3, as DNA: TGTGCCAGCAGCTCGAGGAGGAATGAAAAACTGTTTTTT. This codes for CASSSRRNEKLFF. Variable domain in full (rest from reference TRBV7-2 and TRBJ1-4): GAGVSQSPSNKVTEKGKDVELRCDPISGHTALYWYRQSLGQGLEFLIYFQGNSAPDKSGLPSDRFSAERTGGSVSTLTIQRTQQEDSAVYLCASSSRRNEKLFFGSGTQLSVL.

This clone was counted between two and nine times. The chain couples TRBV7-9 to TRBJ2-7; 14 nucleotides agree with TRBD2. CDR1 is SEHNR, CDR2 FQNEAQ, per germline (reference sequence). CDR3 length: 18 residues. Germline trimming cut 5 bases from V and 2 bases from J; bases unmatched to any gene: 11. Here the CDR3 reads CASSLPGLAGVVAYEQYF. In DNA form, the CDR3 reads TGTGCCAGCAGCCTACCGGGACTAGCGGGAGTTGTCGCCTACGAGCAGTACTTC. Full variable domain (remainder filled in from reference TRBV7-9 and TRBJ2-7): DTGVSQNPRHKITKRGQNVTFRCDPISEHNRLYWYRQTLGQGPEFLTYFQNEAQLEKSRLLSDRFSAERPKGSFSTLEIQRTEQGDSAMYLCASSLPGLAGVVAYEQYFGPGTRLTVT.

The V call is TRBV5-1, the J call TRBJ1-3; 9 nucleotides agree with TRBD1. The CDR3 runs 16 residues. The trim removed 4 bases at V and 0 bases at J, leaving 5 bases unmatched. CDR1 SGHRS and CDR2 YFSETQ come from the germline V gene. The CDR3 region is CASSVTGGSSGNTIYF. In nucleotides, the CDR3 is TGCGCCAGCAGCGTGACAGGGGGGAGCTCTGGAAACACCATATATTTT.

The V and J genes are TRBV27 and TRBJ2-5; D is perhaps TRBD1 (5 bases). V gave up 6 bases and J gave up 3 bases, with 14 bases separating them. Germline V CDR1 and CDR2: MNHEY, SMNVEV (reference sequence). The CDR3 consists of 14 residues. This CDR3 reads CASSPQGREETQYF. CDR3 DNA: TGTGCCAGCAGCCCCCAGGGTAGGGAAGAGACCCAGTACTTC.

The chain employs TRBV5-4 and TRBJ2-3; 10 nucleotides line up with TRBD2. With 5 bases clipped from V and 4 bases from J, the junction kept 7 bases outside the gene matches. CDR1 and CDR2 from the germline V gene are SGHNT and YYREEE (reference sequence). This CDR3 spans 15 amino acids. The CDR3 loop is CASSSASGRADTQYF. As DNA, the CDR3 is TGTGCCAGCAGTTCCGCTAGCGGGAGAGCAGATACGCAGTATTTT.

DNA for the CDR3: TGTGCCAGCAGAACTTCGGGAGGGATGAATTTAAAGGAAAAACTGTTTTTT. The encoded protein is CASRTSGGMNLKEKLFF. The gene calls are TRBV2 and TRBJ1-4; the D is unclear. Deletions cut 6 bases from V and 8 bases from J, with 25 bases between. Germline lookup yields CDR1 SNHLY and CDR2 FYNNEI. The CDR3 covers 17 residues.

The gene calls are TRBV7-2 and TRBJ2-7, with 11 bases matching TRBD2. The CDR3 contains 15 residues. The germline V gene encodes CDR1 SGHTA and CDR2 FQGNSA. J gave up 3 bases and V 3 bases, and 4 bases lay outside the gene matches. The CDR3 sequence is CASSFGGLAGYEQYF. For the CDR3, the DNA is TGTGCCAGCAGCTTTGGCGGACTAGCGGGCTACGAGCAGTACTTC.

The J gene is TRBJ2-5, the V gene TRBV29-1, with 7 nucleotides matching TRBD1. CDR1 is SQVTM and CDR2 is ANQGSEA in the germline V gene. The junction had 4 bases not matched to a gene; V was cut back by 0 bases and J by 6 bases. The CDR3 totals 13 residues. CDR3 protein: CSVEEQGWKTQYF. The CDR3 DNA follows: TGCAGCGTTGAAGAACAGGGGTGGAAGACCCAGTACTTC. The variable domain in full, completed from reference TRBV29-1 and TRBJ2-5, reads SAVISQKPSRDICQRGTSLTIQCQVDSQVTMMFWYRQQPGQSLTLIATANQGSEATYESGFVIDKFPISRPNLTFSTLTVSNMSPEDSSIYLCSVEEQGWKTQYFGPGTRLLVL.

This clone occurred once. V gene TRBV28 combines with J gene TRBJ2-1; 8 positions match TRBD2. This CDR3 has 15 amino acids. With V trimmed by 7 bases and J by 6 bases, 11 bases remained unmatched. Germline V lookup: CDR1 MDHEN, CDR2 SYDVKM. CDR3 in DNA: TGTGCCAGCACCACGGATCCGGGAGGGTCCAATGAGCAGTTCTTC. Its translation is CASTTDPGGSNEQFF.

The chain has TRBV19 and TRBJ2-7; TRBD1 is a possible D gene (6 bases). This CDR3 is built from 14 residues. Germline V gives CDR1 LNHDA, CDR2 SQIVND (reference sequence). The V and J ends lost 6 bases and 2 bases respectively, with 14 bases between them. The CDR3 is CASSQQTGTYEQYF. The CDR3 coding sequence is TGTGCCAGTAGCCAACAAACAGGGACCTACGAGCAGTACTTC.

The CDR3 reads CASSERTGPNEKLFF. CDR3 in DNA: TGTGCCAGCAGTGAGAGGACAGGGCCAAATGAAAAACTGTTTTTT. The chain combines TRBV28 with TRBJ1-4, with 8 positions matching TRBD1. Trimming removed 5 bases from V and 5 bases from J; junction bases left unmatched: 7. This CDR3 region has 15 residues. Germline V lookup: CDR1 MDHEN, CDR2 SYDVKM. Using reference TRBV28 and TRBJ1-4 for the parts outside the CDR3, the full variable domain is DVKVTQSSRYLVKRTGEKVFLECVQDMDHENMFWYRQDPGLGLRLIYFSYDVKMKEKGDIPEGYSVSREKKERFSLILESASTNQTSMYLCASSERTGPNEKLFFGSGTQLSVL.

The V gene is TRBV21-1, the J gene TRBJ1-1; TRBD1 is taken as the D call from the table, unchecked against the DNA. TRBV21-1 counts as a pseudogene. The CDR3 spans 23 residues. The CDR3 DNA reads TGTGCCAGCAGCAAAATTACATCGGGACAGGCGGAATTACGGACGTCAATGAACACTGAAGCTTTCTTT. Translation gives CASSKITSGQAELRTSMNTEAFF.